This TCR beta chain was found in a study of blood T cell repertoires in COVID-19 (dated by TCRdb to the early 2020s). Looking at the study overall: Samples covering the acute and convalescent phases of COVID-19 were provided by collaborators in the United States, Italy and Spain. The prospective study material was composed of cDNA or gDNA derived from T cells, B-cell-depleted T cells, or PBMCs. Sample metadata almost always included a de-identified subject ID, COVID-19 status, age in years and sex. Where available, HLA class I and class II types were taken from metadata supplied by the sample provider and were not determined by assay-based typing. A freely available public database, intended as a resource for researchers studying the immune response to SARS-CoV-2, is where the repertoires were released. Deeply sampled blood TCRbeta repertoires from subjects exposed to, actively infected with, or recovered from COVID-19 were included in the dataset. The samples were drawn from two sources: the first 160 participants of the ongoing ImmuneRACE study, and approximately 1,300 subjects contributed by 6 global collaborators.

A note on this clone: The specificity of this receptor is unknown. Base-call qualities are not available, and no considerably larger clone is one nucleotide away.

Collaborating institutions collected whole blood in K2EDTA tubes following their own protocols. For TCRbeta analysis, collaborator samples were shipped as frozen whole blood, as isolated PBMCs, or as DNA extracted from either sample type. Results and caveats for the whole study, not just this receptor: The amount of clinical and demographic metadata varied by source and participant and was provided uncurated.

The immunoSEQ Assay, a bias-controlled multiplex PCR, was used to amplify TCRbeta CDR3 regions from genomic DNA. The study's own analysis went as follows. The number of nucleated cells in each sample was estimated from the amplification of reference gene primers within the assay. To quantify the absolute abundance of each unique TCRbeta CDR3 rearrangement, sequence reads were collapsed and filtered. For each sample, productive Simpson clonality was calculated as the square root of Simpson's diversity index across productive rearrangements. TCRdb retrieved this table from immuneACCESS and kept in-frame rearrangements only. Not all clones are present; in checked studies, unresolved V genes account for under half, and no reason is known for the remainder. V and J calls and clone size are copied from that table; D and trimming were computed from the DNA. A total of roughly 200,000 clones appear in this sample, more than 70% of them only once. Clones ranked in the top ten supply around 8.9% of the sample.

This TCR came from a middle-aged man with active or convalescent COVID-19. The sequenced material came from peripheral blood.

The CDR3 region reads CASSQDRVVANEKLFF. The bases read TGTGCCAGCAGCCAAGATCGAGTAGTCGCTAATGAAAAACTGTTTTTT. This chain joins TRBV4-2 to TRBJ1-4, with the D gene not confidently named. The CDR3 contains 16 residues, cysteine and phenylalanine counted. Only the CDR3 DNA is retained, 48 bases long and in frame from the first base. CDR1 and CDR2, per the germline V gene, are LGHNA and YNFKEQ. At the junction V is shortened by 0 bases and J by 3 bases, with 11 bases in between.